This T cell receptor (beta chain) was sequenced for a study of blood T cell repertoires in COVID-19. V shed 6 bases, J shed 8 bases, and the junction held 7 bases outside the gene matches. Germline CDR1 is WNHNN and CDR2 is SYGVQD (reference sequence). The CDR3 covers 14 residues. The authors' processing: From reference gene primer amplification, estimates of nucleated cell counts were derived. Data came from immunoSEQ multiplex PCR; TCRdb stores just in-frame clones and leaves some out. V and J calls plus clone size are reproduced from that table; the DNA served to infer D and trimming. The table records 100,000 to 150,000 clones, about four fifths of them present only once.

What was sequenced was peripheral blood. This clonotype originated in a man between 35 and 55 years old with active or convalescent COVID-19. The V gene is TRBV10-1, the J gene TRBJ1-1, with 12 bases that match TRBD1. CDR3 nucleotides: TGCGCCAGCAGCGTGGGACAGGGGGCGACGGAAGCTTTCTTT. This translates into CASSVGQGATEAFF.